The rows below give T cell receptor beta chains drawn from one sample of a study of blood T cell repertoires in COVID-19. Clones were sequenced by immunoSEQ multiplex PCR, and TCRdb holds only the in-frame ones, with some missing. The sample has around 280,000 clones, roughly 86% seen once; the top ten hold about 1.9%. Sequenced: peripheral blood. Receptors originate from a woman in her thirties who had recovered from COVID-19. Each CDR3 is given without its conserved first and last residue.

v_gene	j_gene	CDR3aa
TRBV24-1	TRBJ2-7	ATTPGMSEQY
TRBV7-2	TRBJ2-3	ASGPRGTDTQY
TRBV16	TRBJ2-5	ASSQSWRGETQY
TRBV3-1/TRBV3-2	TRBJ2-7	ASSHSGTTAYEQY
TRBV12-3/TRBV12-4	TRBJ1-2	ASSGQGGYGYT
TRBV28	TRBJ2-7	ASSSLGQQDYEQY
TRBV4-1	TRBJ2-5	ASSRGQGRQETQY
TRBV11-2	TRBJ2-1	ASSWEAGSLF
TRBV29-1	TRBJ2-7	SGGGLNSYEQY
TRBV3-1/TRBV3-2	TRBJ1-5	ASSQQSGGVQPQH
TRBV12-3/TRBV12-4	TRBJ1-2	ASSFQGAFGYT
TRBV27	TRBJ2-7	ASSFRDRGYEQY
TRBV24-1	TRBJ2-5	ATSGIPGLIETQY
TRBV5-4	TRBJ2-5	ASSLEDPRRETQY
TRBV9	TRBJ2-3	ASSVLLTDTQY
TRBV7-9	TRBJ2-7	ASSLAGTATSYEQY
TRBV27	TRBJ2-7	ASSRTGTYEQY
TRBV27	TRBJ2-7	ASSLSRAYEQY
TRBV2	TRBJ2-3	ASSVTGLGTDTQY
TRBV19	TRBJ2-1	ASSHGTGSYEQF
TRBV28	TRBJ2-7	ASTADWRSSYEQY
TRBV2	TRBJ1-6	ASSGEAVQLH
TRBV7-8	TRBJ1-2	ASTNGGSSDYGYT
TRBV9	TRBJ2-3	ASSPGVDSGRSDTQY
TRBV12-5	TRBJ2-7	ASGLDRGYEQY
TRBV6-5	TRBJ1-6	ASSYSRDSTNSPLH
TRBV27	TRBJ2-7	ASSPMGQRGDEQY
TRBV7-2	TRBJ2-5	ASSFVSRDNMGETQY
TRBV7-9	TRBJ1-2	ASSPSGTHSYGYT
TRBV10-3	TRBJ2-7	AISERQGIAYEQY
TRBV30	TRBJ2-5	AWSGDSHQETQY